This TCR beta chain was identified in a study of vaccination and CD4 T cells after COVID-19 (dated by TCRdb to between 2021 and 2024). Describing the broader study: Convalescent patients had a positive SARS-CoV-2 result on nasal swab PCR, and of these patients, fewer than ten had mild disease and one had severe disease. In the convalescent cohort there were six males and four females, among whom were two Hispanic individuals, seven Caucasians, two Asians and one multiracial person. Two doses of either the Pfizer-BioNTech BNT162b2 vaccine (n=8) or the Moderna mRNA-1273 vaccine (n=2) were administered to participants. Post-COVID blood samples from convalescent patients were collected a median of approximately 100 days after diagnosis, with a range of 35 to 161 days. Post-vaccine blood samples were collected a median of approximately eleven weeks after the second vaccine dose, ranging from roughly 13 to 250 days. For stimulating the cultures, overlapping spike peptide pools were used, derived from SARS-CoV-2 as well as from the common cold coronaviruses HCoV-NL63, HCoV-OC43 and HCoV-229E. In control cultures, a CEFX viral epitope pool was used as positive control, an HIV-1 Nef peptide pool was used as negative control, or no peptide was added. In around nine COVID-19 convalescent patients and a few infection-naive healthy vaccine recipients, the spike-specific CD4+ TCR repertoire before mRNA vaccination was compared with the repertoire after mRNA vaccination. General conclusions and limits of the study: The number of convalescent patients in the study was relatively small, and the study did not examine early timepoints following natural infection. The median count of SARS-CoV-2-reactive clonotypes went up from approximately 22 after infection to 35 to 40 after vaccination, although the change was not significant. In convalescent patients, nearly all vaccine-specific clones (304 of 307) were found to be mono-reactive for SARS-CoV-2 spike rather than cross-reactive with common cold coronaviruses. In convalescent patients, a median around 86% of post-vaccine SARS-CoV-2-reactive clones were detected only after vaccination, and vaccine-specific priming was suggested by this finding.

After removal of 5 bases from V and 2 bases from J, the junction retains 5 bases not matched to a gene. Taken from the germline V gene (reference sequence), the CDR1 and CDR2 loops are MNHEY and SMNVEV. Spanning cysteine to phenylalanine, the CDR3 consists of 15 amino acids. The only DNA kept is the CDR3, 45 bases in frame from the first base. Libraries came from PCR. At the Johns Hopkins FTIC core, DNA from the cultured CD4+ T cells underwent TCR sequencing with the Oncomine TCR Beta short-read assay. The QIAamp micro DNA kit was used to extract genomic DNA from the cultured CD4+ T cells. Oncomine TCR Beta libraries from cultured CD4+ T cells were pooled with unique dual indexes and sequenced on an Illumina iSeq 100. The source study handled its data this way. Non-productive sequences were filtered out, and CDR3s that did not start with C, did not end with F or W, or were shorter than 7 amino acids were discarded. The MANAFEST web application identified antigen-specific clonotypes by comparing peptide-stimulated wells against reference wells and other culture wells. For a clone to be called positive, the clone needed an FDR below 0.05, an odds ratio above 5, and a productive frequency above 0.1% in at least two of three replicate wells. Clonotypes that were significantly expanded in both SARS-CoV-2 spike wells and at least one common cold coronavirus spike condition were defined as cross-reactive. Levenshtein distances (stringdist) and unrooted phylogenetic trees (ape) in R version 3.6.1 were used to assess CDR3 homology. In TCRdb, the public reads were trimmed at Q25 with fastp and aligned with MiXCR, with productive beta chains retained. Here each entry gathers all rows of one CDR3 protein and keeps the most common genes and DNA. TCRdb assigned the V and J calls; the authors' analysis was not used. The sample records 9,500 to 12,000 distinct CDR3 sequences, around 23% of which are singletons. Of the sample, 20% to 25% is held by the ten largest clones.

The meaning of the sample's treatment or condition label: roughly 11-day PBMC culture with coronavirus spike peptide pools or control peptides (ViraFEST assay). The ViraFEST assay, used in the study, expanded antigen-specific T cells with peptide pools and then identified the expanded clonotypes through TCR sequencing. The convalescent patients' positive SARS-CoV-2 PCR tests fell between March and December 2020, which was before the Alpha, Beta and Delta variants emerged in the United States. PBMCs were cultured at around 2 million per well in IMDM supplemented with around 5.5% human AB serum and 8 to 10 IU/ml IL-2, with around 10 ug/ml peptide pools added. On days 3 and 7, half of the culture medium was replaced with fresh IL-2-containing medium. After roughly 9 days of culture, CD4+ T cells were isolated by negative selection with the EasySep CD4+ T cell isolation kit. Ficoll-Paque Plus gradient centrifugation was used to isolate PBMCs from whole blood, and the isolated PBMCs were then either used fresh or cryopreserved at -140C. Each culture condition was generally run in triplicate wells.

This clonotype appeared a few times. The antigen it recognizes is unknown. The input lacks base qualities; no much larger clone sits a single base away. The rearrangement joined TRBV27 to TRBJ2-7; a stretch of 11 junction bases matches TRBD2. The material was CD4+ T cells from blood, cultured in vitro, obtained after SARS-CoV-2 vaccination. The TCR was taken from a human donor who had recovered from COVID-19. The sequence in DNA is TGTGCCAGCAGTCGCACTAGCGGGGGACCCTACGAGCAGTACTTC. The translation is CASSRTSGGPYEQYF.